One and the same sample provided the 10 T cell receptor beta chains below, sequenced in a study of T-cell memory formation after mild COVID-19. TCRdb re-analysed the 5' RACE reads in MiXCR, keeping a single row per CDR3 protein. This sample yields 50,000 or so distinct CDR3 sequences, of which 12% are seen a single time; under 25% belongs to the top ten. Sequencing was done on a sample of PBMCs or a T cell subset sorted from them (not recorded which). Every receptor here comes from a man aged 18 to 35 who had mild COVID-19 (a few samples of this study predate the infection). Cell type and time point are not known.

This clonotype has more than one count but fewer than ten. This sequence joins TRBV6-6 and TRBJ1-1; D not certain. CDR1 is MNHNY and CDR2 is SVGAGI in the germline V gene (reference sequence). Between the trimmed V and J ends, which lost 5 bases and 5 bases, there was a span of 18 bases. The CDR3 consists of 15 residues. This CDR3 is CASSIPEVRRTEAFF. In DNA form, the CDR3 reads TGTGCCAGCAGTATCCCCGAGGTACGGCGAACTGAAGCTTTCTTT.

In this sample, this clonotype turned up a few times. The rearrangement uses TRBV20-1 and TRBJ2-3; TRBD2 agrees at 9 bases. The germline CDR1 and CDR2 sequences are DFQATT and SNEGSKA (reference sequence). The CDR3 loop spans 16 amino acids. Losses at the gene ends were 0 bases for V and 0 bases for J; bases not matched to a gene: 4. The CDR3 region has the DNA TGCAGTGCTAGAGAAGCGGGGGGTTCGAGCACAGATACGCAGTATTTT. Its protein product is CSAREAGGSSTDTQYF.

The chain uses TRBV6-4 and TRBJ2-1; the match to TRBD2 covers 11 bases. The CDR3 extends over 15 amino acids. Germline V gene data show CDR1 as MRHNA and CDR2 as SNTAGT. The ends lost 3 bases at V and 6 bases at J; junction bases unmatched: 4. For the CDR3, the DNA is TGTGCCAGCAGTGATATTAGCGGGGGGGGCAATGAGCAGTTCTTC. This translates into CASSDISGGGNEQFF.

Many counts were recorded for this clonotype. The rearrangement joins TRBV10-2 to TRBJ2-3; TRBD2 matches 7 bases. There are 14 residues in the CDR3. Germline assignment: CDR1 WSHSY and CDR2 SAAADI. V lost 7 bases and J lost 5; bases outside the gene matches: 9. The CDR3 DNA sequence: TGCGCCAGCAAAGGGGATGCGGGGGTAGATACGCAGTATTTT. The encoded protein is CASKGDAGVDTQYF.

The chain recombines TRBV18 with TRBJ1-3; D not certain. CDR1 KGHSH and CDR2 LQKENI come from the germline V gene. The CDR3 is 12 amino acids. V lost 3 bases and J lost 8, with 8 bases in between. CDR3: CASSPLGDTIYF. CDR3 DNA sequence: TGTGCCAGCTCACCCCTGGGCGACACCATATATTTT.

The chain links TRBV7-8 to TRBJ2-1; the D call may be TRBD1 or TRBD2 (6 bases each). This CDR3 contains 16 residues. Germline V gene lookup returns CDR1 SGHVS and CDR2 FQNEAQ. Trimming left V 1 base short and J 5 bases short, with 15 bases between. Written as DNA, the CDR3 is TGTGCCAGCAGCTTAGTCCCGGGGGCGACAAACAATGAGCAGTTCTTC. This sequence encodes CASSLVPGATNNEQFF. Combining the CDR3 with reference TRBV7-8 and TRBJ2-1 gives the whole variable domain GAGVSQSPRYKVAKRGQDVALRCDPISGHVSLFWYQQALGQGPEFLTYFQNEAQLDKSGLPSDRFFAERPEGSVSTLKIQRTQQEDSAVYLCASSLVPGATNNEQFFGPGTRLTVL.

The genes are TRBV6-1 and TRBJ2-7; 7 positions agree with TRBD2. Trimming removed 0 bases from V and 7 bases from J; junction bases left unmatched: 12. CDR3 size: 16 residues. CDR1 and CDR2 (germline): MNHNS, SASEGT. The DNA for the CDR3 is TGTGCCAGCAGTGAAGCGGGAAGCGGGGTGGGTCTGGAGCAGTACTTC. Its protein is CASSEAGSGVGLEQYF.

The table lists this clonotype with many counts. The chain combines TRBV29-1 with TRBJ1-1; 8 bases map to TRBD1. CDR1 is SQVTM, CDR2 ANQGSEA, per germline. The CDR3 sequence is 14 residues long. The V and J ends lost 7 bases and 5 bases, in that order; junction bases with no gene match: 12. The CDR3 DNA is TGCAGCGCCCGCACCCCAGGGGGCCGGACTGAAGCTTTCTTT. This codes for CSARTPGGRTEAFF.

This clonotype occurred a few times. The chain carries TRBV6-5 and TRBJ1-6, with D uncertain. The CDR3 contains 15 residues. The V gene's germline CDR1 is MNHEY and CDR2 SVGAGI. Deletions cut 2 bases from V and 9 bases from J, with 14 bases between. CDR3 nucleotide sequence: TGTGCCAGCAGTTACGGAGAAGGATCGGGTTCACCCCTCCACTTT. Its translation is CASSYGEGSGSPLHF.

The genes are TRBV12-3 or TRBV12-4 and TRBJ1-1; 8 bases fit TRBD1. The junction had 4 bases not matched to a gene; V was cut back by 2 bases and J by 2 bases. This CDR3 region has 15 residues. Written as DNA, the CDR3 is TGTGCCAGCAGTTTACAGGGGGCAGGAAACACTGAAGCTTTCTTT. The encoded protein is CASSLQGAGNTEAFF.